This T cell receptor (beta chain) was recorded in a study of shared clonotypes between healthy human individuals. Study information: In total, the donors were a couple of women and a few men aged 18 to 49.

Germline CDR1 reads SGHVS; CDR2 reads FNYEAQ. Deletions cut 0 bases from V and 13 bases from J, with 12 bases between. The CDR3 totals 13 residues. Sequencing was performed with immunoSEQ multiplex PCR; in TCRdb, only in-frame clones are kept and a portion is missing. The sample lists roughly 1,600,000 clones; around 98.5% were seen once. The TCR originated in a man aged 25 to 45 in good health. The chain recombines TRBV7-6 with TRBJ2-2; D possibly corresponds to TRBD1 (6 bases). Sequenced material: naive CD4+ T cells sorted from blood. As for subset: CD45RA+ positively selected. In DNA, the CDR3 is TGTGCCAGCAGCTTAGCTATCAGGGGCGGGCTGTTTTTT. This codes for CASSLAIRGGLFF.